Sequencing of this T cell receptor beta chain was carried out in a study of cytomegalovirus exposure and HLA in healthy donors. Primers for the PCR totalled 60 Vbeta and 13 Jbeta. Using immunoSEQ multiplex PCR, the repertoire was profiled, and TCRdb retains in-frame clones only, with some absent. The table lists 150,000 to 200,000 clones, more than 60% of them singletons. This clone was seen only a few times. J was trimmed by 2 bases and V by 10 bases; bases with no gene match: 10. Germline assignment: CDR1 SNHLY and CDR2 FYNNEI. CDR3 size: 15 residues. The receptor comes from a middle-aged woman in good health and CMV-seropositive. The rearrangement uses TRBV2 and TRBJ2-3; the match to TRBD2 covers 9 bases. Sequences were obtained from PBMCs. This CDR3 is CATPNAGGATDTQYF. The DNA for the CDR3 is TGTGCCACCCCTAATGCGGGGGGGGCCACAGATACGCAGTATTTT.